These T cell receptor beta chains were read from a single sample in a study of blood T cell repertoires in COVID-19. Here immunoSEQ multiplex PCR was the method, and the copy in TCRdb shows in-frame clones only, minus some. The table lists about 210,000 clones, roughly 90% of them singletons. Sequenced sample: peripheral blood. Every receptor here comes from a man between 65 and 85 years old with acute or convalescent COVID-19. CDR3s include the opening cysteine and the closing phenylalanine or tryptophan. Each record gives: V gene, clone size, J gene, CDR3 protein. Size is stated for part of the rows, as once, few or many counts, or as a class when the clone is expanded.

>TRBV19|few|TRBJ1-2
CASSIAAGFYGYTF
>TRBV7-2|-|TRBJ2-7
CASSPPGGSYEQYF
>TRBV12-3/TRBV12-4|-|TRBJ2-1
CASRGLAGEEQFF
>TRBV4-3|-|TRBJ2-2
CASSQFRGELFF
>TRBV19|-|TRBJ2-1
CASKLAGSYNEQFF
>TRBV6-5|-|TRBJ2-2
CASSYSGRGELFF
>TRBV5-1|-|TRBJ2-1
CASSLGAASGSNEQFF
>TRBV20-1|-|TRBJ1-1
CSASATNRASTRTEAFF
>TRBV18|-|TRBJ2-7
CASSLYRDNAYEQYF
>TRBV28|once|TRBJ1-5
CASSTAEYQPQHF
>TRBV7-3|once|TRBJ1-1
CASSRQGQPYTEAFF
>TRBV5-1|-|TRBJ2-1
CASSKMTVNEQFF
>TRBV19|-|TRBJ1-4
CASSIQGGTANEKLFF
>TRBV15|-|TRBJ2-1
CATRGRESWDEQFF
>TRBV3-1/TRBV3-2|-|TRBJ2-5
CASSPSTLGGETQYF
>TRBV29-1|once|TRBJ1-3
CSVLTLQGNTIYF
>TRBV3-1/TRBV3-2|-|TRBJ2-5
CASSQDALDRSRETQYF
>TRBV5-8|-|TRBJ1-1
CASSLEGLANTEAFF
>TRBV6-5|-|TRBJ1-1
CASSYSQGDTEAFF
>TRBV28|-|TRBJ1-2
CASSFPSGATYGYTF
>TRBV2|-|TRBJ2-7
CASRPGTSYEQYF
>TRBV9|-|TRBJ2-1
CASSVMTASRGEQFF